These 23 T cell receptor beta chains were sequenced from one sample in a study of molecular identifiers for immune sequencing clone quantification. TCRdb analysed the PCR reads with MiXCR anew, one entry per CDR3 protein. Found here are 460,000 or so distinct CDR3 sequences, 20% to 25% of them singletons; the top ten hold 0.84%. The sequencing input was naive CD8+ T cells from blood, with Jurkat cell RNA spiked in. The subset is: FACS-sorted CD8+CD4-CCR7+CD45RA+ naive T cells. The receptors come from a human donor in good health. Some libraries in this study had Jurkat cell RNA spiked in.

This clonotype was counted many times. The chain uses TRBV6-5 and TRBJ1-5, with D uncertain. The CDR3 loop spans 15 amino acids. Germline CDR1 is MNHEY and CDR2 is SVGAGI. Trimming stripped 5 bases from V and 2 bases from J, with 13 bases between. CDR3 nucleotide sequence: TGTGCCAGCAGTCCCACTGTCGGTGGCAATCAGCCCCAGCATTTT. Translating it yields CASSPTVGGNQPQHF.

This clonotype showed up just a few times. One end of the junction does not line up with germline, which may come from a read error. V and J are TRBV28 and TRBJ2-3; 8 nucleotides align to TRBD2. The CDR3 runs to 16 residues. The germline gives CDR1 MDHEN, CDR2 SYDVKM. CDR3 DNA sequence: TGTGCCAGCGGTTTACTTAGCGGGGCTAGCACAGATACGCAGTATTTT. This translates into CASGLLSGASTDTQYF.

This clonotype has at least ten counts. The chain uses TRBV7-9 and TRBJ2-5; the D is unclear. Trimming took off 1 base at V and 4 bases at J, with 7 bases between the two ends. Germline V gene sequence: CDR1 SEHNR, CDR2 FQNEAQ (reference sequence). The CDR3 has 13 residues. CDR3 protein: CASSLGLGETQYF. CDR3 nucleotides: TGTGCCAGCAGCTTAGGTCTAGGAGAGACCCAGTACTTC.

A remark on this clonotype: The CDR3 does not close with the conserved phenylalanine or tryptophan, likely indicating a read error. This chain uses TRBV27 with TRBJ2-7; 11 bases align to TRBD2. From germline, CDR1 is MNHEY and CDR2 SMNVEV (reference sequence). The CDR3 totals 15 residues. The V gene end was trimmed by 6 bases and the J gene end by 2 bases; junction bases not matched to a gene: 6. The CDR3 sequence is CASRSYSGRAYEQYS. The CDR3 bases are TGTGCCAGCAGATCATATAGCGGGAGGGCCTACGAGCAGTACTCC.

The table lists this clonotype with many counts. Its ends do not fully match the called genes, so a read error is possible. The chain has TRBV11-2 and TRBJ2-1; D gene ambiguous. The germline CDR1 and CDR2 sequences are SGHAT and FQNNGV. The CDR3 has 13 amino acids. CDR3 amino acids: CASSLEWGNEQFF. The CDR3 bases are TGTGCCAGCAGCCTAGAATGGGGCAATGAGCAGTTCTTC.

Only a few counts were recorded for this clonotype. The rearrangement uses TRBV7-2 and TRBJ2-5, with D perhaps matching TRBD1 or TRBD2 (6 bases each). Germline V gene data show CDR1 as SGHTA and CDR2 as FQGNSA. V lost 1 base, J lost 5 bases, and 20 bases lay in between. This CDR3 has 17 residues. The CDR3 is CASSLVVLGGPVETQYF. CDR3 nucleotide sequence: TGTGCCAGCAGCTTAGTCGTTCTAGGGGGGCCGGTGGAGACCCAGTACTTC.

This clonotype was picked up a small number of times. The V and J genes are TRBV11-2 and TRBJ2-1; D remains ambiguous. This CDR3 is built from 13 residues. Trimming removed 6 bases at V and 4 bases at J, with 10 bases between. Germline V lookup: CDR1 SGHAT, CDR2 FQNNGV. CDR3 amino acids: CASRPPLYNEQFF. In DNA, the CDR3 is TGTGCCAGCAGGCCCCCGTTGTACAATGAGCAGTTCTTC.

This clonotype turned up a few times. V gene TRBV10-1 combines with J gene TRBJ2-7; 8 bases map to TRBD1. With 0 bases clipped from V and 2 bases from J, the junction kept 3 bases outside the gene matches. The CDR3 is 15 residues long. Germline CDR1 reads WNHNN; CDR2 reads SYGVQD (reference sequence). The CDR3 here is CASSESDRGPYEQYF. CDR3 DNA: TGCGCCAGCAGTGAGTCCGACAGGGGTCCCTACGAGCAGTACTTC.

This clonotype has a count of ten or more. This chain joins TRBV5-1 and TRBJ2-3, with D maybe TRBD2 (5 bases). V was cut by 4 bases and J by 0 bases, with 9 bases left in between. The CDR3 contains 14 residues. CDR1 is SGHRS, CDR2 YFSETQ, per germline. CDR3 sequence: CASSPGWSTDTQYF. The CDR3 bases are TGCGCCAGCAGCCCGGGATGGAGCACAGATACGCAGTATTTT. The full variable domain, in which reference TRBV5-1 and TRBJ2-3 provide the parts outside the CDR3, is KAGVTQTPRYLIKTRGQQVTLSCSPISGHRSVSWYQQTPGQGLQFLFEYFSETQRNKGNFPGRFSGRQFSNSRSEMNVSTLELGDSALYLCASSPGWSTDTQYFGPGTRLTVL.

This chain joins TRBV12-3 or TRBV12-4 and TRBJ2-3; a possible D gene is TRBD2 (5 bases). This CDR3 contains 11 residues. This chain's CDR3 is CRGPETDTQYF. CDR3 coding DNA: TGTCGGGGTCCAGAGACAGATACGCAGTATTTT.

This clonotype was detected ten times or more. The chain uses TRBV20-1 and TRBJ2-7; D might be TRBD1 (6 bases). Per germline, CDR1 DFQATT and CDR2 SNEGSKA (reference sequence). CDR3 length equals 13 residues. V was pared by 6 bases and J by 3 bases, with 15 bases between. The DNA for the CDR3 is TGCAGTGCCCCAGGGGAGCTGGACTACGAGCAGTACTTC. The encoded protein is CSAPGELDYEQYF.

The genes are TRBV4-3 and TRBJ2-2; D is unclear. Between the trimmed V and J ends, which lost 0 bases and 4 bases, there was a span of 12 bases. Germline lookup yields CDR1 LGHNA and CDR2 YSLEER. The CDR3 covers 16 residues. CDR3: CASSQDWLGGTGELFF. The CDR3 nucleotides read TGCGCCAGCAGCCAAGATTGGCTCGGTGGCACCGGGGAGCTGTTTTTT.

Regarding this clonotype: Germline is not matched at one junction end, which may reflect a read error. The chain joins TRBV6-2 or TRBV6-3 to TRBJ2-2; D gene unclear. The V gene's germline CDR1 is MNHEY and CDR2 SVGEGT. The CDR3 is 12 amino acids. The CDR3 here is CACSYGTGELFF. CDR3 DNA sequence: TGTGCCTGCAGTTACGGCACCGGGGAGCTGTTTTTT.

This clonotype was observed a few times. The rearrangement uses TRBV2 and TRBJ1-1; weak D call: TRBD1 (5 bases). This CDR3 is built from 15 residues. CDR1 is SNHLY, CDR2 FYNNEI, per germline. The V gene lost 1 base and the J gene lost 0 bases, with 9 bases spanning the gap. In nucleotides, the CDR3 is TGTGCCAGCAGTGAAGTTGGGGGAATGAACACTGAAGCTTTCTTT. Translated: CASSEVGGMNTEAFF.

The CDR3 is CASSHISPGTASNYGYTF. The DNA for the CDR3 is TGCGCCAGCAGCCATATTTCCCCCGGGACAGCTAGTAACTATGGCTACACCTTC. The chain couples TRBV4-1 to TRBJ1-2; 7 bases are shared with TRBD1. Germline loops: CDR1 MGHRA, CDR2 YSYEKL. The CDR3 consists of 18 residues. V trimming: 3 bases; J trimming: 1 base; junction bases outside the gene matches: 14.

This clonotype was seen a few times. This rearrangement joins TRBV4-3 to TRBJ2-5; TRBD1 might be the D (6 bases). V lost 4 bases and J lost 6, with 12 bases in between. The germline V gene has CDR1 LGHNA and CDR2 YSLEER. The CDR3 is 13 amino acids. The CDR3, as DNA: TGCGCCAGCAGCCCAGGGGTTACAAAGACCCAGTACTTC. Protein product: CASSPGVTKTQYF.

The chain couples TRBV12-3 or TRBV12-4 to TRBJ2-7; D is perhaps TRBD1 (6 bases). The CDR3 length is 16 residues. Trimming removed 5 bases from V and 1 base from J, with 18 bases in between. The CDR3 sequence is CASSTDLGTRSYEQYF. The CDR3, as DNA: TGTGCCAGCAGTACTGATCTCGGGACAAGGTCCTACGAGCAGTACTTC.

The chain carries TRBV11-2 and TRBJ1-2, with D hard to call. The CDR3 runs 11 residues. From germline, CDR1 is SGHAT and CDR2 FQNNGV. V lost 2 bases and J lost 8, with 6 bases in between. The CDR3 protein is CASSLSRGYTF. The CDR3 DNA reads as TGTGCCAGCAGCTTAAGCAGGGGCTACACCTTC.

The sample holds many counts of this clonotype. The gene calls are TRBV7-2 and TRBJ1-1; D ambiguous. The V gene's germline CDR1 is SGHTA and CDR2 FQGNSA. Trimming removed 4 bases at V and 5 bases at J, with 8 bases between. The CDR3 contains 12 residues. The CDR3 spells CASSSTLTEAFF. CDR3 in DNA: TGTGCCAGCAGCTCGACTTTGACTGAAGCTTTCTTT.

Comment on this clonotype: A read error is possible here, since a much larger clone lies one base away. CDR3 protein: CASSQTLADTEAFF. In DNA, the CDR3 is TGCGCCAGCAGCCAAACATTGGCGGACACTGAAGCTTTCTTT. The V call is TRBV4-1, the J call TRBJ1-1; no clear D gene. Trimming shortened V by 2 bases and J by 3 bases, and 10 bases separated the two germline ends. This CDR3 has 14 amino acids. Germline CDR1 is MGHRA and CDR2 is YSYEKL.

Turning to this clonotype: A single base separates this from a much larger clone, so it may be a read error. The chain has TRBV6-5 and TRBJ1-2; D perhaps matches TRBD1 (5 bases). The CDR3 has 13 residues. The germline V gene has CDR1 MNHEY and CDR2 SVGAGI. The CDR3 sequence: CVSTPGLNYGYTF. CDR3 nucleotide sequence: TGTGTCAGCACACCGGGACTCAACTATGGCTACACCTTC.

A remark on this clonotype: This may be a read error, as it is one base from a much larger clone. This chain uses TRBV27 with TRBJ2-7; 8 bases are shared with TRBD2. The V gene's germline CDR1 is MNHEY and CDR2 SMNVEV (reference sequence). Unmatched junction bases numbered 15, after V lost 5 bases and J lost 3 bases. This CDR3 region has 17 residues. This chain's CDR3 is CASSQLIAGMALYEQYF. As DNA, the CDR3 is TGTGCCAGCAGTCAGCTCATAGCGGGGATGGCACTCTACGAGCAGTACTTC.

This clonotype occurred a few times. The CDR3 nucleotides read TGTGCCAGCAGTCCACACCAGGGAAACACTGAAGCTTTCTTT. Amino acids: CASSPHQGNTEAFF. The chain joins TRBV27 to TRBJ1-1; tentatively, D is TRBD1 (5 bases). Trimming stripped 5 bases from V and 2 bases from J, with 12 bases between. This CDR3 has 14 amino acids. Germline values: CDR1 MNHEY, CDR2 SMNVEV (reference sequence).